The subject of this entry is one TCR beta chain. Its antigen is as yet unknown. The entry originates in a study of T-cell reconstitution after alpha-beta-depleted transplantation in children. The authors prepared the TCRbeta library with unique molecular identifiers. TCRdb analysed the PCR reads with MiXCR anew, one entry per CDR3 protein. The sample holds about 460,000 distinct CDR3 sequences; more than 9% are singletons and the top ten take 2% to 2.5%. The trim removed 6 bases at V and 3 bases at J, leaving 11 bases unmatched. Germline lookup yields CDR1 DFQATT and CDR2 SNEGSKA (reference sequence). There are 15 residues in the CDR3. Regarding the study as a whole: Several patients had high TCRbeta diversity at day 60; it came from surviving recipient T cells and thymic progenitors. Reportedly, alpha-beta T cells present about two months post-transplant originated from several hundred expanded clones of graft origin. T-cell counts and diversity were attributed mostly to newly produced T cells one year after transplant.

This TCR came from a child younger than 10 with inherited bone marrow failure, due to receive a stem cell transplant. This specimen consisted of PBMCs, obtained before TCRalphabeta/CD19-depleted stem cell transplant. The J gene is TRBJ1-2, the V gene TRBV20-1; 9 nucleotides line up with TRBD1. CDR3 bases: TGCAGTGCCGCGGACAGGGGTTCGCGGGACTATGGCTACACCTTC. Amino acids: CSAADRGSRDYGYTF.